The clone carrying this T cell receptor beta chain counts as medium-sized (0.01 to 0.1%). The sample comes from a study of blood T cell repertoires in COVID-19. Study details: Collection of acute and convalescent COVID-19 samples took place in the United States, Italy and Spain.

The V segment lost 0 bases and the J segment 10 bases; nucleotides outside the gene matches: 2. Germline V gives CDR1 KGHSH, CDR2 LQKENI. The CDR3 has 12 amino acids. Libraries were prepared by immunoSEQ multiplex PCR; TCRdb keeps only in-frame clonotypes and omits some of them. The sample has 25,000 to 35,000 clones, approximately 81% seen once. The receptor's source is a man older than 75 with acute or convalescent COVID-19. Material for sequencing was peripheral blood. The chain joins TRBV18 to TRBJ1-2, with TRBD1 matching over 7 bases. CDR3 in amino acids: CASSPPGTDYTF. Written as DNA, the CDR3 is TGTGCCAGCTCACCACCGGGGACAGACTACACCTTC.